This section outlines one TCR beta chain sequence together with its context. Its antigen is as yet unknown. This CDR3 is built from 15 residues. Trimming took 6 bases from V and 0 from J, leaving 13 bases between them. The germline V gene has CDR1 MNHEY and CDR2 SVGAGI. Assay used: immunoSEQ multiplex PCR; TCRdb lists only in-frame clones, some missing. The repertoire includes some 2,500,000 clones, approximately 93% of them detected once, and approximately 0.35% sits in the top ten. The data derive from a study of shared clonotypes between healthy human individuals. Study outcomes and limitations: Memory subsets generally showed smaller estimated richness than naive subsets did. What limited the represented genetic and exposure-history diversity was the small number of donors. Between a few donors, naive CD4 clonotypes were shared at a level of about 5%.

The material sequenced was naive CD4+ T cells from PBMCs. Subset given: CD45RA+ positively selected. This clonotype originated in a man in his late teens or twenties in good health. Some clones in this sample may be carry-over from other donors' samples. The chain uses TRBV6-5 and TRBJ2-3, with D possibly being TRBD2 (6 bases). CDR3 DNA sequence: TGTGCCAGCAGCCAGGGACTCCCTAGCACAGATACGCAGTATTTT. Amino acid sequence: CASSQGLPSTDTQYF.